The 7 T cell receptor beta chains below come from one sample, sequenced in a study of OX40 agonist ivuxolimab in advanced cancers. The assay was immunoSEQ multiplex PCR, and TCRdb's table has in-frame clones only and misses some. The sample yields under 85,000 clones, 70% to 90% seen once. This specimen was CD4+ or CD8+ T cells sorted from blood, taken in a trial of the OX40 agonist ivuxolimab. These receptors all come from an adult with an advanced solid tumor such as melanoma, head and neck, liver or kidney cancer.

This clone was observed a single time. This sequence joins TRBV7-3 and TRBJ1-3, with D possibly matching TRBD1 (6 bases). The germline V gene has CDR1 SGHTA and CDR2 FQGTGA. The CDR3 loop spans 14 amino acids. V was clipped by 2 bases and J by 2 bases, with 7 bases between them. In DNA, the CDR3 is TGTGCCAGCAGCTTACAGGGGACTGGAAACACCATATATTTT. Protein product: CASSLQGTGNTIYF.

The chain uses TRBV6-6 and TRBJ1-3; D ambiguous. Germline CDR1 and CDR2: MNHNY and SVGAGI (reference sequence). Trimming left V 0 bases short and J 2 bases short, with 8 bases between. This CDR3 comprises 15 residues. CDR3: CASSYSRDPGNTIYF. The CDR3 DNA reads as TGTGCCAGCAGTTACTCGAGGGATCCTGGAAACACCATATATTTT.

A word on this clone: One end of the junction fails to match germline, which may point to a read error. Written as DNA, the CDR3 is TGTGCCAGCAGTTCCGACCGTGAAGCTTTCTTT. Its translation is CASSSDREAFF. The rearrangement uses TRBV10-3 and TRBJ1-1; D ambiguous. The CDR3 is 11 residues long. The germline V gene has CDR1 ENHRY and CDR2 SYGVKD.

The chain combines TRBV28 with TRBJ2-5; TRBD2 matches 12 bases. Trimming removed 4 bases from V and 5 bases from J; junction bases left unmatched: 5. In germline, CDR1 is MDHEN, CDR2 SYDVKM. This CDR3 is built from 15 residues. The CDR3 loop is CASSSLAGGGETQYF. The CDR3 DNA follows: TGTGCCAGCAGTTCACTAGCGGGGGGAGGGGAGACCCAGTACTTC.

The chain links TRBV11-2 to TRBJ1-1; D gene ambiguous. Germline CDR1 SGHAT, CDR2 FQNNGV. The CDR3 runs to 14 residues. V shed 5 bases and J shed 0 bases, with 10 bases lying between them. Written as DNA, the CDR3 is TGTGCCAGCAGCCCCCAACCAGTGAACACTGAAGCTTTCTTT. Amino acids: CASSPQPVNTEAFF.

The chain is built from TRBV19 and TRBJ1-1; no clear D. This CDR3 is built from 14 residues. CDR1 LNHDA and CDR2 SQIVND come from the germline V gene (reference sequence). The V end lost 6 bases, the J end lost 0 bases, and 11 bases lay between the germline ends. CDR3 sequence (DNA): TGTGCCAGTAGGCCGTTTCACATGAACACTGAAGCTTTCTTT. Translation: CASRPFHMNTEAFF.

Only one count was recorded for this clone. This sequence joins TRBV7-8 and TRBJ2-7; D remains ambiguous. With 1 base removed from V and 7 bases from J, the gap between germline ends came to 5 bases. In germline, CDR1 is SGHVS, CDR2 FQNEAQ. The CDR3 totals 11 residues. As DNA, the CDR3 is TGTGCCAGCAGCTTAGGGGAAGAGCAGTACTTC. It encodes CASSLGEEQYF.